A single sample gave rise to the 6 T cell receptor beta chains below, sequenced in a study of vaccination effects on CD4 cells after COVID-19. Following 10 days of culture, CD4+ T cells were isolated. Participants were given two doses of BNT162b2 or mRNA-1273 vaccine. No cognate antigen is known for these TCRs. Assay: immunoSEQ multiplex PCR; the TCRdb copy retains only in-frame clones and omits some. The sample shows fewer than 75,000 clones, approximately 80% of them seen only once. The source material was CD4+ T cells from PBMCs cultured without peptide, sampled after COVID-19 vaccination. These TCRs come from a human donor who received a COVID-19 vaccine.

The CDR3 reads CASSPTPSISTDTQYF. The CDR3 coding sequence is TGTGCCAGCAGCCCAACCCCCTCCATTAGCACAGATACGCAGTATTTT. The chain couples TRBV5-6 to TRBJ2-3; D unresolved. From germline, CDR1 is SGHDT and CDR2 YYEEEE. Trimming took off 4 bases at V and 0 bases at J, with 15 bases between the two ends. The CDR3 totals 16 residues.

V usage is TRBV7-2 and J usage is TRBJ2-5; 7 bases map to TRBD2. V was pared by 2 bases and J by 5 bases, with 14 bases of the junction left unmatched. CDR3 length equals 17 residues. Per germline, CDR1 SGHTA and CDR2 FQGNSA. DNA for the CDR3: TGTGCCAGCAGCTTACGAGTCTGGGAGGGAATTGGGGAGACCCAGTACTTC. It specifies CASSLRVWEGIGETQYF.

V usage is TRBV11-2 and J usage is TRBJ2-1; 10 nucleotides line up with TRBD2. The CDR3 contains 16 residues. CDR1 is SGHAT, CDR2 FQNNGV, per germline. V shed 4 bases and J 6 bases; nucleotides not matched to a gene: 9. CDR3 sequence: CASSSGSGRVSNEQFF. CDR3 in DNA: TGTGCCAGCAGCTCCGGGAGCGGGAGGGTAAGCAATGAGCAGTTCTTC.

The sample holds a few counts of this clone. The chain joins TRBV2 to TRBJ2-3; no clear D. The CDR3 loop spans 14 amino acids. Germline CDR1 reads SNHLY; CDR2 reads FYNNEI. The V gene lost 8 bases and the J gene lost 3 bases, with 15 bases spanning the gap. The CDR3 is CASLKSLETDTQYF. In nucleotides, the CDR3 is TGTGCCAGCCTAAAATCTCTAGAGACAGATACGCAGTATTTT.

The rearrangement uses TRBV7-2 and TRBJ2-7; 10 positions agree with TRBD2. Trimming removed 3 bases from V and 6 bases from J; junction bases left unmatched: 8. This CDR3 has 15 residues. Germline V CDR1 and CDR2: SGHTA, FQGNSA. CDR3 sequence reads: CASSFGLAGDGEQYF. The CDR3 nucleotides are TGTGCCAGCAGCTTCGGTCTAGCGGGGGATGGCGAGCAGTACTTC.

This chain uses TRBV12-3 or TRBV12-4 with TRBJ1-4; no clear D gene. CDR3 size: 12 residues. The V and J ends lost 3 bases and 5 bases respectively, with 4 bases between them. The chain's CDR3 is CASSLGNEKLFF. The CDR3 region has the DNA TGTGCCAGCAGTTTGGGGAATGAAAAACTGTTTTTT.